This paragraph reports one T cell receptor (beta chain). The antigen remains unidentified. This entry is derived from a study of radiotherapy plus CTLA-4 blockade in lung cancer. The data were produced by immunoSEQ multiplex PCR, yet TCRdb's version contains in-frame clones alone and is incomplete. The sample lists roughly 69,000 clones; more than 70% were seen once. Study results and limitations: Following radiotherapy plus ipilimumab, tumor-derived TCR clones expanded in the blood. Reports identified early blood T cell clone dynamics, with interferon-beta, as the best response predictor.

The receptor comes from a human donor with non-small cell lung cancer whose response to radiotherapy plus ipilimumab could not be evaluated. Some clones in this sample may be carry-over from other donors' samples. This sample comprised peripheral blood, obtained from a patient treated with radiotherapy plus ipilimumab.

The CDR3: CASSYSNTEAFF. CDR3 nucleotide sequence: TGCGCCAGCAGCTACTCGAACACTGAAGCTTTCTTT. The J gene is TRBJ1-1, the V gene TRBV5-1; D ambiguous. The ends were cut back, 3 bases at V and 1 base at J, with 4 bases in the middle. Germline lookup yields CDR1 SGHRS and CDR2 YFSETQ. The CDR3 has 12 residues.